These T cell receptor beta chains were read from a single sample in a study of OX40 agonist ivuxolimab in advanced cancers. Libraries were prepared by immunoSEQ multiplex PCR; TCRdb keeps only in-frame clonotypes and omits some of them. Here the sample spans roughly 74,000 clones, around 92% being singletons. The source was CD4+ or CD8+ T cells sorted from blood, collected in a trial of the OX40 agonist ivuxolimab. Receptor source: an adult with an advanced solid tumor such as melanoma, head and neck, liver or kidney cancer. Both conserved end residues are part of each CDR3. Fields, in order: V gene, J gene, D gene, clone size, CDR3 protein, CDR3 DNA. D genes are given only for firm matches. Clone size, where shown, is once, few, many, or a class for clones that have expanded.

TRBV9	TRBJ2-2	NA	NA	CASRGPGELFF	TGTGCCAGCAGGGGCCCCGGGGAGCTGTTTTTT
TRBV7-2	TRBJ1-2	TRBD1	NA	CASSYGTGVHGYTF	TGTGCCAGCAGCTACGGGACAGGGGTTCATGGCTACACCTTC
TRBV7-6	TRBJ2-7	NA	NA	CASSSDNNEQYF	TGTGCCAGCAGCTCAGACAACAACGAGCAGTACTTC
TRBV11-2	TRBJ2-7	NA	NA	CASSLAGLSTYEQYF	TGTGCCAGCAGCTTGGCAGGACTCTCCACCTACGAGCAGTACTTC
TRBV6-1	TRBJ1-1	NA	NA	CASTPLNGGVTEAFF	TGTGCCAGCACCCCACTCAACGGGGGGGTCACTGAAGCTTTCTTT
TRBV11-2	TRBJ2-1	NA	NA	CASSFRIDPSNEQFF	TGTGCCAGCAGCTTTCGTATAGACCCTTCCAATGAGCAGTTCTTC
TRBV4-2	TRBJ2-1	NA	NA	CASSPTVGEEQFF	TGTGCCAGCAGCCCGACGGTGGGAGAGGAGCAGTTCTTC
TRBV10-3	TRBJ2-3	TRBD2	NA	CAISESMRGGRSTDTQYF	TGTGCCATCAGTGAGTCGATGCGGGGGGGCCGGTCCACAGATACGCAGTATTTT
TRBV30	TRBJ2-1	NA	NA	CAWSPPGREQFF	TGTGCCTGGAGTCCCCCTGGGAGGGAGCAGTTCTTC
TRBV7-9	TRBJ2-1	NA	NA	CASSLDAGNYNEQFF	TGTGCCAGCAGCTTAGATGCGGGGAATTACAATGAGCAGTTCTTC
TRBV4-2	TRBJ1-3	NA	few	CASSQGEGTGNTIYF	TGTGCCAGCAGCCAAGGGGAGGGGACTGGAAACACCATATATTTT
TRBV18	TRBJ1-2	TRBD1	NA	CASSQQGGYGYTF	TGTGCCAGCTCTCAACAGGGGGGCTATGGCTACACCTTC
TRBV5-1	TRBJ2-7	TRBD2	NA	CASSPGGEGYEQYF	TGCGCCAGCAGCCCCGGGGGGGAGGGCTACGAGCAGTACTTC
TRBV5-4	TRBJ2-7	TRBD1	NA	CASSSHWTGVSYEQYF	TGTGCCAGCAGCTCCCACTGGACAGGGGTCTCCTACGAGCAGTACTTC
TRBV6-1	TRBJ1-1	NA	NA	CASSREWTEAFF	TGTGCCAGCAGCAGGGAATGGACTGAAGCTTTCTTT
TRBV25-1	TRBJ1-1	NA	NA	CASLPCPPSFRKDTEAFF	TGTGCCAGCCTTCCCTGCCCCCCATCATTCCGGAAGGACACTGAAGCTTTCTTT
TRBV5-1	TRBJ2-5	TRBD1	NA	CASSTDRGETQYF	TGCGCCAGCAGCACGGACAGGGGTGAGACCCAGTACTTC
TRBV4-1	TRBJ2-7	TRBD2	NA	CASSQVTSGLYEQYF	TGCGCCAGCAGCCAAGTGACTAGCGGGTTATACGAGCAGTACTTC